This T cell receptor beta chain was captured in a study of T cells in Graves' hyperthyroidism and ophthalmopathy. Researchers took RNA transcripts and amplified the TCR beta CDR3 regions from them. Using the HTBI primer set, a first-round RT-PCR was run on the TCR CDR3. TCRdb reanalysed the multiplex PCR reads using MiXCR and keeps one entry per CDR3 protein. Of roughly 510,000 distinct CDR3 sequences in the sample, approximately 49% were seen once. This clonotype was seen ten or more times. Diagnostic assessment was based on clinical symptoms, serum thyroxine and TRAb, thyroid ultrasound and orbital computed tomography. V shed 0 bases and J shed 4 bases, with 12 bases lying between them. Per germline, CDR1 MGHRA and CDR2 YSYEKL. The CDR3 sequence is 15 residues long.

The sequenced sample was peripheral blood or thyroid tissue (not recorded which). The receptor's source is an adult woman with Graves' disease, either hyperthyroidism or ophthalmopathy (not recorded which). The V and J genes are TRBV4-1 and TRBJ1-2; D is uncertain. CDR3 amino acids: CASSQDREQFYGYTF. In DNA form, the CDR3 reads TGCGCCAGCAGCCAAGATCGGGAACAGTTCTATGGCTACACCTTC.